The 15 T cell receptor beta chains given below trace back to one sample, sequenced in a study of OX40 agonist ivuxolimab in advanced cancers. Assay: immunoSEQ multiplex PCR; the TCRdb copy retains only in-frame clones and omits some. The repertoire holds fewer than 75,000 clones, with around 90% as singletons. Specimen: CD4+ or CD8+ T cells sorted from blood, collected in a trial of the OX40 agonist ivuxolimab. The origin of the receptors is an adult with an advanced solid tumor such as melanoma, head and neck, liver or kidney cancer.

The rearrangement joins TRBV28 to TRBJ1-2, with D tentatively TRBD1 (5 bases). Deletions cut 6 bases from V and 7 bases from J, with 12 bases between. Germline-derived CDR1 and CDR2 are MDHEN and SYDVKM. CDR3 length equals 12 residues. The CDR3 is CASRGPTAGYTF. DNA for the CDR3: TGTGCCAGCAGGGGGCCCACAGCTGGCTACACCTTC.

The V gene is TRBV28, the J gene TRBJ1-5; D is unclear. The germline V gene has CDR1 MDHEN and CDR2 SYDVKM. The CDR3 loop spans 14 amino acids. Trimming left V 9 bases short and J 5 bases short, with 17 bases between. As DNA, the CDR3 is TGTGCCAGTCTAAATCAGGCTTGGGATCAGCCCCAGCATTTT. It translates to CASLNQAWDQPQHF.

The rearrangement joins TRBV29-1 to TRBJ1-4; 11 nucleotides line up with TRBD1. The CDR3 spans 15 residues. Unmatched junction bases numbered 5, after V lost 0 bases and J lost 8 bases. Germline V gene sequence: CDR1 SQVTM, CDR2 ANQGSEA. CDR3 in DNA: TGCAGCGTTGAAGACACAGGGACAGGGGGGGAAAAACTGTTTTTT. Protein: CSVEDTGTGGEKLFF.

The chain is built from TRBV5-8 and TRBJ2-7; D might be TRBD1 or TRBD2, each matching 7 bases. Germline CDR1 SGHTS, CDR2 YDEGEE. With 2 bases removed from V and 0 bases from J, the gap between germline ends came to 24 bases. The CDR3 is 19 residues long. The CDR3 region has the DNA TGTGCCAGCAGCTTTTACAGGGGTAGCGCTAGCGGACGCTCCTACGAGCAGTACTTC. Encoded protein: CASSFYRGSASGRSYEQYF. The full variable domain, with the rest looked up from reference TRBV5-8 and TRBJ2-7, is EAGVTQSPTHLIKTRGQQATLRCSPISGHTSVYWYQQALGLGLQFLLWYDEGEERNRGNFPPRFSGRQFPNYSSELNVNALELEDSALYLCASSFYRGSASGRSYEQYFGPGTRLTVT.

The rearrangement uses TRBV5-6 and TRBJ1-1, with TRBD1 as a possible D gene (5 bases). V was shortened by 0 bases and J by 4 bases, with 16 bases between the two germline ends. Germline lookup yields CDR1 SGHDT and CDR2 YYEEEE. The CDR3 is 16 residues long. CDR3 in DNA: TGTGCCAGCAGCTTGGATCGGGGGAGGTCGAGCACTGAAGCTTTCTTT. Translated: CASSLDRGRSSTEAFF.

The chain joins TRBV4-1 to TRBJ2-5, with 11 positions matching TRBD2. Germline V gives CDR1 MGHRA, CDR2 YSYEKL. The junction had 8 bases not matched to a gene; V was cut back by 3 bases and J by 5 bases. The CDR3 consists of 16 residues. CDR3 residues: CASSHGSGRARETQYF. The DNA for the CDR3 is TGCGCCAGCAGCCACGGTAGCGGGAGGGCCCGTGAGACCCAGTACTTC.

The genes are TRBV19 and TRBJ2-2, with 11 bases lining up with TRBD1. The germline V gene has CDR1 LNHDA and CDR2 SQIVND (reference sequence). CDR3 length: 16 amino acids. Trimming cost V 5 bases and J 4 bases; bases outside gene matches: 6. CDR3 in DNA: TGTGCCAGTAGTGGACGGACAGGGGGCCTCACCGGGGAGCTGTTTTTT. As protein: CASSGRTGGLTGELFF.

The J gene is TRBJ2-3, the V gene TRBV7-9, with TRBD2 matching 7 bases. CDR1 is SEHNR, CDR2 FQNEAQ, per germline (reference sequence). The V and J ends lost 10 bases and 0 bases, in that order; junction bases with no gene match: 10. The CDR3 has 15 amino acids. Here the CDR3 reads CANARGSGSTDTQYF. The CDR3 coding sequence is TGTGCCAACGCCAGAGGTAGCGGGAGCACAGATACGCAGTATTTT. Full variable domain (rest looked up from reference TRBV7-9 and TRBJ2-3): DTGVSQNPRHKITKRGQNVTFRCDPISEHNRLYWYRQTLGQGPEFLTYFQNEAQLEKSRLLSDRFSAERPKGSFSTLEIQRTEQGDSAMYLCANARGSGSTDTQYFGPGTRLTVL.

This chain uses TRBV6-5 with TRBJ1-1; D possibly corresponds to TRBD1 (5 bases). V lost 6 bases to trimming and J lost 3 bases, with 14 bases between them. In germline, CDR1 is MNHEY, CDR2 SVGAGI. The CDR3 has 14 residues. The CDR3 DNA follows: TGTGCCAGCAGGTTAGACAGCTTGGACACTGAAGCTTTCTTT. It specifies CASRLDSLDTEAFF.

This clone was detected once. The CDR3 bases are TGTGCCAGCAGCTTCGGGGACGCCAGATCCGAGCAGTACTTC. Its translation is CASSFGDARSEQYF. The chain links TRBV11-2 to TRBJ2-7; D tentatively fits TRBD1 or TRBD2 (5 bases each). The CDR3 contains 14 residues. The germline gives CDR1 SGHAT, CDR2 FQNNGV. Trimming stripped 3 bases from V and 6 bases from J, with 15 bases between.

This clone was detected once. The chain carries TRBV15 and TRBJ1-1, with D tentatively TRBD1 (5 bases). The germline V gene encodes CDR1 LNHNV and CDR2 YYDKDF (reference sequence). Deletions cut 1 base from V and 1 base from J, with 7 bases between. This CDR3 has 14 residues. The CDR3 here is CATSRGQQNTEAFF. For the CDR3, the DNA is TGTGCCACCAGCAGAGGACAGCAGAACACTGAAGCTTTCTTT.

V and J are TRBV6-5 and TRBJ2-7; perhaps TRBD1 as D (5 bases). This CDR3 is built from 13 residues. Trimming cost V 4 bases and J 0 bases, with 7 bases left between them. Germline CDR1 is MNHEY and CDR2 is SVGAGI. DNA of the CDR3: TGTGCCAGCAGTTTCAGGGACTCCTACGAGCAGTACTTC. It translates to CASSFRDSYEQYF.

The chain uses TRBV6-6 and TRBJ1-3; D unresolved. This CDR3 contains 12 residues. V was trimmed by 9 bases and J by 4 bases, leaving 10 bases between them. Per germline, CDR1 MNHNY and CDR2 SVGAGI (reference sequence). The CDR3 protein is CASTPAGNTIYF. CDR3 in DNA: TGTGCCAGTACTCCCGCGGGAAACACCATATATTTT.

CDR3 amino acids: CASSSGTGVYEQYF. The CDR3 nucleotides read TGCGCCAGCAGCTCCGGGACAGGGGTGTACGAGCAGTACTTC. The genes are TRBV5-1 and TRBJ2-7; 10 nucleotides line up with TRBD1. The CDR3 extends over 14 amino acids. Germline-derived CDR1 and CDR2 are SGHRS and YFSETQ. V dropped 3 bases and J dropped 4; count of bases not matched to a gene: 4.

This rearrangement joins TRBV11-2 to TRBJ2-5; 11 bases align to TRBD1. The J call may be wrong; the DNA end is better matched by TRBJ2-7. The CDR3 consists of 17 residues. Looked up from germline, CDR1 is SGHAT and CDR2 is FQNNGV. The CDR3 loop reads CASSLLISDRGRYEQYF. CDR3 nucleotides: TGTGCCAGCAGCTTACTTATCTCGGACAGGGGGCGTTACGAGCAGTACTTC.